A selection of T cell receptor beta chains follows, all from one sample in a study of cytomegalovirus exposure and HLA in healthy donors. Generated by immunoSEQ multiplex PCR, the TCRdb table keeps only in-frame clones and is missing some. The profile shows about 190,000 clones, roughly four fifths of them singletons. The sample comprised PBMCs. These receptors were collected from a woman between 25 and 40 years old in good health and CMV-seropositive. Each CDR3 is given with its conserved first and last residue. The order of the fields is J gene, D gene, V gene, clone size, CDR3 DNA, CDR3 protein. D genes are given only for firm matches. Rows may omit the clone size; those that give it use once, few, many or a size class.

TRBJ1-3 | TRBD1 | TRBV29-1 | . | TGCAGCGTTACCACAGGGGCAGGAAACACCATATATTTT | CSVTTGAGNTIYF
TRBJ2-1 | TRBD2 | TRBV18 | . | TGTGCCAGCTCACCAATCGCACTAGCGGGAAGCAATGAGCAGTTCTTC | CASSPIALAGSNEQFF
TRBJ2-1 | TRBD2 | TRBV29-1 | . | TGCAGCGGCCGGGGGGTGGGGACTAACTACAATGAGCAGTTCTTC | CSGRGVGTNYNEQFF
TRBJ2-5 | . | TRBV5-8 | . | TGTGCCAGCAGCTTGGCCGGGGGAGATAAGACCCAGTACTTC | CASSLAGGDKTQYF
TRBJ2-3 | TRBD2 | TRBV29-1 | . | TGCAGCGCCCCTGGGACTAGCGGGAGGGGTGGGGGAACAGATACGCAGTATTTT | CSAPGTSGRGGGTDTQYF
TRBJ1-4 | . | TRBV5-4 | . | TGTGCCAGCAGTCCTGTCACAGGGAAAAATGAAAAACTGTTTTTT | CASSPVTGKNEKLFF
TRBJ1-2 | TRBD1 | TRBV15 | . | TGTGCCACCAGCAGAGAGGTGACAGGGGTGGGCTATGGCTACACCTTC | CATSREVTGVGYGYTF
TRBJ2-1 | . | TRBV5-1 | . | TGCGCCAGCAGCTTGGTCGGTGAGCAGTTCTTC | CASSLVGEQFF
TRBJ2-7 | . | TRBV4-1 | . | TGCGCCAGCAGCCTGGGCGGGACAGCGTCCTACGAGCAGTACTTC | CASSLGGTASYEQYF
TRBJ2-5 | . | TRBV21-1 | . | TGTGCCAGCAGCAAACGCCCGACTAGCGGGAGGGAGGAGACCCAGTACTTC | CASSKRPTSGREETQYF
TRBJ2-2 | . | TRBV28 | . | TGTGCCAGCAGTTTGCCAAAGGGGACCGGGGAGCTGTTTTTT | CASSLPKGTGELFF
TRBJ2-5 | . | TRBV7-9 | . | TGTGCCAGCAGCTTATTTCGTTCCGAGACCCAGTACTTC | CASSLFRSETQYF
TRBJ1-1 | . | TRBV6-1 | . | TGTGCCAGCAGTGGTGCGAGAGTCACTGAAGCTTTCTTT | CASSGARVTEAFF
TRBJ2-2 | . | TRBV4-1 | . | TGCGCCAGCAGCCAAGAAATACAGCGGATCCGCGGGGAGCTGTTTTTT | CASSQEIQRIRGELFF
TRBJ2-1 | TRBD2 | TRBV7-2 | . | TGTGCCAGCAGCTTATGGCTAGCGGGAGCCTACAATGAGCAGTTCTTC | CASSLWLAGAYNEQFF
TRBJ2-7 | TRBD2 | TRBV13 | . | TGTGCCAGCAGCTTAAGGAGCGGGAGGGTCAGGGACGAGCAGTACTTC | CASSLRSGRVRDEQYF
TRBJ2-3 | TRBD2 | TRBV5-1 | . | TGCGCCAGCAGCTTTGGGAGGGATGATACGCAGTATTTT | CASSFGRDDTQYF
TRBJ2-3 | TRBD1 | TRBV15 | . | TGTGCCACCAGCAGGGCCCCGGTGGGACAGGGGACAGATACGCAGTATTTT | CATSRAPVGQGTDTQYF
TRBJ2-7 | TRBD2 | TRBV27 | . | TGTGCCAGCAGAACACTAGCGGGAGCGGGGGAGCAGTACTTC | CASRTLAGAGEQYF
TRBJ1-2 | . | TRBV11-2 | few | TGTGCCAGCAGCTTAGACGGAGTTGGGTATGGCTACACCTTC | CASSLDGVGYGYTF
TRBJ2-7 | TRBD1 | TRBV28 | once | TGTGCCAGCAGTCTGACAGGGATCAGCTCCTACGAGCAGTACTTC | CASSLTGISSYEQYF
TRBJ1-2 | . | TRBV2 | . | TGTGCCAGCAGCGACAGTAACTATGGCTACACCTTC | CASSDSNYGYTF
TRBJ2-7 | . | TRBV18 | few | TGTGCCAGCTCACCAAAGGAGACTGCGGGGCAGTACTTC | CASSPKETAGQYF
TRBJ2-2 | TRBD1 | TRBV19 | few | TGTGCCAGTAGTGGACGACAGGGGAACGGGGAGCTGTTTTTT | CASSGRQGNGELFF
TRBJ1-1 | TRBD1 | TRBV5-1 | few | TGCGCCAGCAGCTTGATGTCAGGGGGCGGTGAAGCTTTCTTT | CASSLMSGGGEAFF
TRBJ1-1 | . | TRBV25-1 | . | TGTGCCAGCAGTACGGTGAACACTGAAGCTTTCTTT | CASSTVNTEAFF
TRBJ2-7 | TRBD2 | TRBV28 | . | TGTGCCAGCAGCCCCACGGGGGGTACCTACGAGCAGTACTTC | CASSPTGGTYEQYF
TRBJ1-4 | . | TRBV27 | . | TGTGCCAGCAGTTTATCGGGGGCCCAGGTTAATGAAAAACTGTTTTTT | CASSLSGAQVNEKLFF
TRBJ2-3 | TRBD2 | TRBV7-9 | . | TGTGCCAGCAGCGCCCTACTAGCGGGGTCCACAGATACGCAGTATTTT | CASSALLAGSTDTQYF
TRBJ2-7 | TRBD1 | TRBV7-9 | . | TGTGCCAGCAGCTTAGTCCAGGGGGCAGGCGAGCAGTACTTC | CASSLVQGAGEQYF
TRBJ2-5 | . | TRBV27 | . | TGTGCCAGCAGTTCCCCCGCGAGAGAGACCCAGTACTTC | CASSSPARETQYF
TRBJ1-1 | . | TRBV19 | . | TGTGCCAGTAGTAAAAAGGGGGGGAGCACTGAAGCTTTCTTT | CASSKKGGSTEAFF
TRBJ1-5 | TRBD1 | TRBV6-1 | . | TGTGCCAGCAGTGGATTAAGGGGACAGGGGAAGGATCAGCCCCAGCATTTT | CASSGLRGQGKDQPQHF
TRBJ2-1 | . | TRBV5-5 | . | TGTGCCAGCAGCTTGGGAGGGTCAGGTAAATACAATGAGCAGTTCTTC | CASSLGGSGKYNEQFF
TRBJ2-7 | TRBD2 | TRBV7-8 | once | TGTGCCAGCAGCTCCCTAGCGGGAGCAGGAAGTGGGCAGTACTTC | CASSSLAGAGSGQYF
TRBJ1-2 | . | TRBV6-5 | . | TGTGCCAGCAGTTATGCGCCTCAGGTTGGCTACACCTTC | CASSYAPQVGYTF
TRBJ1-3 | TRBD1 | TRBV27 | once | TGTGCCAGCACTGCCGGGACAGGGGTCTCCTCTGGAAACACCATATATTTT | CASTAGTGVSSGNTIYF
TRBJ1-2 | TRBD1 | TRBV28 | . | TGTGCCAGCGGAATCATATCGGGACAGGGGAATGGCTACACCTTC | CASGIISGQGNGYTF
TRBJ2-3 | TRBD1 | TRBV11-3 | . | TGTGCCAGCAGCCGACAGGGGCCCACAGATACGCAGTATTTT | CASSRQGPTDTQYF
TRBJ1-3 | . | TRBV28 | . | TGTGCCAGCAGTTTCCGTGGAGGAGATCCTACTTTT | CASSFRGGDPTF
TRBJ1-5 | . | TRBV2 | . | TGTGCCAGCAGTGAAGCGGGGCAACGGCAGCCCCAGCATTTT | CASSEAGQRQPQHF
TRBJ2-1 | . | TRBV7-9 | . | TGTTCCAGCACCCTATCGGGGGACCCCTACAATGAGCAGTTCTTC | CSSTLSGDPYNEQFF
TRBJ1-2 | TRBD1 | TRBV5-1 | . | TGCGCCAGCAGCTGGGACAGGGGGCATGGCTACACCTTC | CASSWDRGHGYTF